This T cell receptor beta chain was sequenced during a study of vaccination and CD4 T cells after COVID-19. The Oncomine TCR Beta short-read assay sequenced DNA from cultured CD4+ T cells. One entry per CDR3 protein, called by TCRdb with MiXCR from the PCR reads. The sample has about 22,000 distinct CDR3 sequences, 50% seen once. The germline V gene encodes CDR1 SGHRS and CDR2 YFSETQ. The CDR3 runs 14 residues. The V gene end was trimmed by 4 bases and the J gene end by 3 bases; junction bases not matched to a gene: 4. With respect to this clonotype: Its antigen is as yet unknown.

Treatment here: roughly 10-day PBMC culture with coronavirus spike peptide pools or control peptides (ViraFEST assay). The specimen sequenced was CD4+ T cells from blood, cultured in vitro. The origin of this receptor is a human donor who had recovered from COVID-19. The chain employs TRBV5-1 and TRBJ2-3; 8 nucleotides agree with TRBD2. DNA of the CDR3: TGCGCCAGCAGCCCCGGGAGGGGGACAGATACGCAGTATTTT. It translates to CASSPGRGTDTQYF.